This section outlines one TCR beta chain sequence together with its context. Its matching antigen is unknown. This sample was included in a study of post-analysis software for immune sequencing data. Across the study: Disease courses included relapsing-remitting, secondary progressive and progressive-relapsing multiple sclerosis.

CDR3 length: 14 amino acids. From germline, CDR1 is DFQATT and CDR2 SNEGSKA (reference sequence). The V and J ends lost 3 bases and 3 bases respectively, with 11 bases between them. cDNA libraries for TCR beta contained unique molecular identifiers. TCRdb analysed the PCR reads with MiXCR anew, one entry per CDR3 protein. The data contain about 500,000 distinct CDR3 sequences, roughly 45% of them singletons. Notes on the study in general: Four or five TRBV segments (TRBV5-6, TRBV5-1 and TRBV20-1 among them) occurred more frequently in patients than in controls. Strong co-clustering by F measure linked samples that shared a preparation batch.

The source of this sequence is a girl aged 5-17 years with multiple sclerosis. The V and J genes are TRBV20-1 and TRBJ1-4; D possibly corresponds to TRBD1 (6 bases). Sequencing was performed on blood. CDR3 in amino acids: CSASHRDPNEKLFF. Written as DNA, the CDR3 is TGCAGTGCTAGCCACAGGGATCCTAATGAAAAACTGTTTTTT.